The clone carrying this T cell receptor beta chain was found a few times. One end of the junction fails to match germline, which may point to a read error. Tagging with unique molecular identifiers was applied to individual cDNA molecules. Each CDR3 protein gets one entry after TCRdb re-called the 5' RACE reads with MiXCR. The data show tens of thousands of distinct CDR3 sequences, under 6% seen once. These data come from a study of early T cells in non-severe SARS-CoV-2 infection. The CDR3 contains 13 residues. CDR1 and CDR2 (germline): SGHTA, FQGNSA. The rearrangement uses TRBV7-2 and TRBJ1-1; D unresolved. This TCR came from an adult who was a healthcare worker with PCR-confirmed SARS-CoV-2 infection or an uninfected control (not recorded which). Sequencing used whole blood. This CDR3 is CACSREEDTEAFF. In DNA, the CDR3 is TGTGCCTGCAGCCGTGAAGAGGACACTGAAGCTTTCTTT.